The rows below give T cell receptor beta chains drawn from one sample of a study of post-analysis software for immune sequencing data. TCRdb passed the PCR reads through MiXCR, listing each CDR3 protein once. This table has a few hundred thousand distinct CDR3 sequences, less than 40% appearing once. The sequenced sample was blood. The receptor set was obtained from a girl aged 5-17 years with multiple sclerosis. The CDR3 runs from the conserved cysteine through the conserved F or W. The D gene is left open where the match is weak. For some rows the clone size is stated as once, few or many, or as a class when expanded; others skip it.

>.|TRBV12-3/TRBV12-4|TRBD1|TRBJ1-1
TGTGCCAGCAGTTCACAGGGGGGAGCTTTCTTT
CASSSQGGAFF
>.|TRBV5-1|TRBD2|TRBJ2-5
TGCGCCAGCAGCGGGGCAGCGGGAGGCCAAGAGACCCAGTACTTC
CASSGAAGGQETQYF
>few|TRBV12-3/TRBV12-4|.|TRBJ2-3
TGTGCCAGCAGATTCCCGTGGGGCCCCACAGATACGCAGTATTTT
CASRFPWGPTDTQYF
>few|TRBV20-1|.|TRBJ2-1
TGCAGTGCTCCTACCGGGGAGAACTCCTACAATGAGCAGTTCTTC
CSAPTGENSYNEQFF
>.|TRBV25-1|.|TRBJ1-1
TGTGCCAGCAGTGAATTAAGGGAAGGGACTGAAGCTTTCTTT
CASSELREGTEAFF
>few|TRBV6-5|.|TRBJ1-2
TGTGCCAGCAGTTACGCCCTCGGGGAAGACTATGGCTACACCTTC
CASSYALGEDYGYTF
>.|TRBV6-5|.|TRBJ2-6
TGTCCCAGCAGTTACTCCAGACTTGGTTCCGGGACCAACGTCCTGACTTTC
CPSSYSRLGSGTNVLTF
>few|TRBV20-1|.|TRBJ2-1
TGCAGTGCTCAACGTGGAGAGCAGTTCTTC
CSAQRGEQFF
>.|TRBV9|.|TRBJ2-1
TGTGCCAGCAGCGCTAAGGGGGGGCCCAGGTACAATGAGCAGTTCTTC
CASSAKGGPRYNEQFF
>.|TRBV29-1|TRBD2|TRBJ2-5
TGCAGCGTGACCTATGCTCTGGGACTAGCGGGGGGATATGGGACCCAGTACTTC
CSVTYALGLAGGYGTQYF
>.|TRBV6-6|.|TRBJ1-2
TGTGCCAGCAGTTACTTGGGGGGCGGGCGTGGCTACACCTTC
CASSYLGGGRGYTF
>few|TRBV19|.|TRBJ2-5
TGTGCCAGTAGTATGACAGCACGGGTTTCGGAGACCCAGTACTTC
CASSMTARVSETQYF
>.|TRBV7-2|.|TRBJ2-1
TGTGCCAGCAGCCACCGTATGGCGGGGGCCAACTACAATGAGCAGTTCTTC
CASSHRMAGANYNEQFF
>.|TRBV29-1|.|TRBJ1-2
TGCAGCGTTCCGGGACGGTCCCTCTATGGCTACACCTTC
CSVPGRSLYGYTF
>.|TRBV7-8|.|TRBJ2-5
TGTGCCAGCACCCTGAGGGGGGACACCTTAGAGGAGCAGTACTTC
CASTLRGDTLEEQYF
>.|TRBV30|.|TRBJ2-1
TGTGCCCGACGAACCGGGGGGCTTTTCGGGGAGACCCAGTTCTTC
CARRTGGLFGETQFF
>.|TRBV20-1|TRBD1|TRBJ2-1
TGCAGTGCTCTACTAAGACGACAGGGGCGCCCCCAGGATGAGCAGTTCTTC
CSALLRRQGRPQDEQFF
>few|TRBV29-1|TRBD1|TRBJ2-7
TGCAGCGGGGGACAGGGCACCTACGAGCAGTACTTC
CSGGQGTYEQYF
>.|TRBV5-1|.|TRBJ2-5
TGCGCCAGCAGCCCCCGGCCAGGGCAGGAGGAGACCCAGTACTTC
CASSPRPGQEETQYF
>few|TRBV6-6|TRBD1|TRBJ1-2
TGTGCCAGCAGTCGGCCGGACAGGGGAAACTATGGCTACACCTTC
CASSRPDRGNYGYTF
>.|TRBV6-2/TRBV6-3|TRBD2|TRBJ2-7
TGTGCCAGCGGCGAAGCGGGGGGCTACGAGCAGTACTTC
CASGEAGGYEQYF
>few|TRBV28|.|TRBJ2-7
TGTGCCAGCAGTCCAGGGGGGCGGGGGGCCCGCTCCTACGAGCAGTACTTC
CASSPGGRGARSYEQYF
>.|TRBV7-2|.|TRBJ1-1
TGTGCCAGCAGCCACCCTCCGATGAACACTGAAGCTTTCTTT
CASSHPPMNTEAFF
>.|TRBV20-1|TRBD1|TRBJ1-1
TGCAGTGCTAGAGTTCTTGCGGGACAGGGGGGTGGCACTGAAGCTTTCTTT
CSARVLAGQGGGTEAFF
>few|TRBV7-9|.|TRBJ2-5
TGTGCCAGCAGCTTAGGTCGTAGTGACCAAGAGACCCAGTACTTC
CASSLGRSDQETQYF
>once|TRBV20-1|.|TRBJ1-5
TGCAGTGCCCCAAGCGGGGGGAGTGACCAGCCCCAGCATTTT
CSAPSGGSDQPQHF
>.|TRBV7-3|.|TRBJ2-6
TGTGCCAGCAGCCCGTCGGCAGGGCTCTCTGGGGCCAACGTCCTGACTTTC
CASSPSAGLSGANVLTF
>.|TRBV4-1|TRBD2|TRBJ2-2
TGCGCCAGCACCCCGGGACTAGCGGGGGACGACACCGGGGAGCTGTTTTTT
CASTPGLAGDDTGELFF
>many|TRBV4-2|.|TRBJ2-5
TGTGCCAGCAGCCAAGATGCCGGACAGACCCAGTACTTC
CASSQDAGQTQYF
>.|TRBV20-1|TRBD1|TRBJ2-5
TGCAGTGCTCCTATGACAGGGGAAGAGACCCAGTACTTC
CSAPMTGEETQYF
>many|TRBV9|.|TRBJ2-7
TGTGCCAGCAGCGCAGTCGCAGCCGATTACGAGCAGTACTTC
CASSAVAADYEQYF
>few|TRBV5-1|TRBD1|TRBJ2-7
TGCGCCAGCAGCCCCCGGACAGGGGACCCCTTCTACGAGCAGTACTTC
CASSPRTGDPFYEQYF
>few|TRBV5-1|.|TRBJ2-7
TGCGCCAGCAGCTTGGGTGGGCCCGCGCGTACTTACGAGCAGTACTTC
CASSLGGPARTYEQYF
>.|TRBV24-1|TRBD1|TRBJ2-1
TGTGCCACCAGTGATGAGACCGGGACAGATATATACAATGAGCAGTTCTTC
CATSDETGTDIYNEQFF
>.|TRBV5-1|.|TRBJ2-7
TGCGCCAGCAGCTTGGTCTATAGCGGAGAGCCCTACGAGCAGTACTTC
CASSLVYSGEPYEQYF
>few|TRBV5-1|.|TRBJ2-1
TGCGCCAGCAGCTTGTTTGCAGGTACCTACAATGAGCAGTTCTTC
CASSLFAGTYNEQFF
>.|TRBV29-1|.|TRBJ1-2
TGCAGCGTTGAAGTGAGGCAGGGTGAAGGCTACACCTTC
CSVEVRQGEGYTF
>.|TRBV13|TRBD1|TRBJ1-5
TGTGCCAGCAGCTTGTCGACAGGGGGTGTCAGTCAGCCCCAGCATTTT
CASSLSTGGVSQPQHF
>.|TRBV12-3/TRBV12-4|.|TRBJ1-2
TGTGCCAGCAGTTCGGGGATCTTAGGCTACACCTTC
CASSSGILGYTF
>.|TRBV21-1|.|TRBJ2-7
TGTGCCAGCAGCAAATACTGGGTTGGCGAGCAGTACTTC
CASSKYWVGEQYF
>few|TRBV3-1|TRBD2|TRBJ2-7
TGTGCCAGCAGCCAAGTGCCAGGGACTAGCGGATCCTACGAGCAGTACTTC
CASSQVPGTSGSYEQYF
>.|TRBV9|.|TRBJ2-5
TGTGCCAGCAGCGCTGACCCTGGGGGGGAGACCCAGTACTTC
CASSADPGGETQYF
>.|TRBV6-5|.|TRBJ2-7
TGTGCCAGCAGTCGTCAGGGGGAGGACGAGCAGTACTTC
CASSRQGEDEQYF
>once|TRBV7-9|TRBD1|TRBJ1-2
TGTGCCAGCAGCACCACCGGGGACAGGGATGATAACTATGGCTACACCTTC
CASSTTGDRDDNYGYTF
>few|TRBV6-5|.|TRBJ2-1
TGTGCCAGCAGTTACTCGAGCCCTGTTTGGCAGGGGGGCGGATCCTACAATGAGCAGTTCTTC
CASSYSSPVWQGGGSYNEQFF
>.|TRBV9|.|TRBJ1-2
TGTGCTAGCAGCGAACAGGGATGGGATGGCTACACCTTC
CASSEQGWDGYTF
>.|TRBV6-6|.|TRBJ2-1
TGCGCCAGCAGTTACGGGGACGGACGAGTAGAGCAGTTCTTC
CASSYGDGRVEQFF
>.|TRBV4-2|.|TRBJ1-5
TGTGCCAGCAGCTTGCACCGGGACAACAATCAGCCCCAGCATTTT
CASSLHRDNNQPQHF
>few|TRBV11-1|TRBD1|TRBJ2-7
TGTGCCAGCAGCAGACTTGGACAGGGGTCCCACGAGCAGTACTTC
CASSRLGQGSHEQYF
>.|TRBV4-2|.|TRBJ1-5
TGTGCCAGCAGCCAACTCGCCAACCGGGACAGCAATCAGCCCCAGCATTTT
CASSQLANRDSNQPQHF
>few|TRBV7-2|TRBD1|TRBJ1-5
TGTGCCAGCAGCTTTCAGGGACAGGGCAATCAGCCCCAGCATTTT
CASSFQGQGNQPQHF
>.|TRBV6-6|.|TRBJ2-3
TGTGCCAGCAGTTACGGTTCAGTCACAGATACGCAGTATTTT
CASSYGSVTDTQYF
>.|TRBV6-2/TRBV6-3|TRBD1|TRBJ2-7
TGTGCCAGCAGTTACAGGGGACAGGGGTCTACGTACTTC
CASSYRGQGSTYF
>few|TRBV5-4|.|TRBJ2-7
TGTGCCAGCAGCAAACAGGGGGGGGCCTACGAGCAGTACTTC
CASSKQGGAYEQYF
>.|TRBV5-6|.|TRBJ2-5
TGTGCCAGCAGCCCCTCTGGCCAGGCCCGAGGAACCCAGTACTTC
CASSPSGQARGTQYF
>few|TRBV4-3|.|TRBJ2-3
TGCGCCAGCAGCCAAGAGCACCGGGTCTCAGATACGCAGTATTTT
CASSQEHRVSDTQYF
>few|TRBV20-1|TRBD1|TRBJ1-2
TGCAGTGCTGGGGACAGGGGGAACTATGGCTACACCTTC
CSAGDRGNYGYTF
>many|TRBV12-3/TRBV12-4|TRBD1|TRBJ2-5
TGTGCCAGCAGCCCCCGGACAGGGGAAGAGACCCAGTACTTC
CASSPRTGEETQYF
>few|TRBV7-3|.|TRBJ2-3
TGTGCCAGCAGCGAGGGCACAGATACGCAGTATTTT
CASSEGTDTQYF